These 28 T cell receptor beta chains originate from one sample sequenced in a study of T cell repertoires in cytomegalovirus infection. TCRdb reprocessed the reads with MiXCR, giving one entry per CDR3 protein. The sample consists of over 250,000 distinct CDR3 sequences, 20% to 25% of them appearing once. These receptors' antigens are unknown. The sequencing here drew on cultured PBMCs, taken from culture after CMV antigen stimulation. These receptors all come from a human donor in good health (CMV status not recorded). Some clones in this sample may be carry-over from other donors' samples.

About this clonotype itself: The junction differs from germline at one of its ends, possibly a read error. The genes are TRBV15 and TRBJ2-5; 10 nucleotides match TRBD1. The V gene's germline CDR1 is LNHNV and CDR2 YYDKDF (reference sequence). The CDR3 loop spans 15 amino acids. The CDR3 coding sequence is TGTGCCACCAGCAGGACAGGGGGCGGACAAGAGACCCAGTGCTTC. Its protein product is CATSRTGGGQETQCF.

This clonotype was recorded only once. The chain uses TRBV27 and TRBJ1-1; TRBD1 might be the D (6 bases). This CDR3 spans 15 amino acids. Per the germline V gene, CDR1 is MNHEY and CDR2 is SMNVEV (reference sequence). The V end was cut by 0 bases, the J end by 5 bases, with 13 bases between. Here the CDR3 reads CASSLSWGLETEAFF. CDR3 in DNA: TGTGCCAGCAGTTTATCTTGGGGGCTGGAAACTGAAGCTTTCTTT.

This clonotype was seen ten or more times. V and J are TRBV7-3 and TRBJ2-3, with D possibly being TRBD2 (5 bases). Trimming cost V 2 bases and J 6 bases, with 9 bases left between them. The CDR3 extends over 13 amino acids. Germline assignment: CDR1 SGHTA and CDR2 FQGTGA. The CDR3 reads CASSLLAPDTQYF. The CDR3 region has the DNA TGTGCCAGCAGCTTACTAGCACCGGATACGCAGTATTTT.

The V call is TRBV6-2 or TRBV6-3, the J call TRBJ2-1, with 7 positions matching TRBD2. Unmatched junction bases numbered 4, after V lost 5 bases and J lost 0 bases. The CDR3 sequence is 15 residues long. Germline CDR1 is MNHEY and CDR2 is SVGEGT. Written as DNA, the CDR3 is TGTGCCAGCAGTAGGACTAGGAGCTCCTACAATGAGCAGTTCTTC. Translation: CASSRTRSSYNEQFF.

The V call is TRBV24-1, the J call TRBJ1-5, with a weak D call TRBD1 (5 bases). Trimming left V 4 bases short and J 0 bases short, with 6 bases between. In germline, CDR1 is KGHDR, CDR2 SFDVKD. The CDR3 spans 14 residues. The CDR3 loop is CATSEGLSNQPQHF. The CDR3, as DNA: TGTGCCACCAGTGAGGGACTTAGCAATCAGCCCCAGCATTTT.

Many counts were recorded for this clonotype. The chain combines TRBV7-2 with TRBJ2-5; D not certain. Trimming took 5 bases from V and 0 from J, leaving 13 bases between them. CDR1 is SGHTA and CDR2 is FQGNSA in the germline V gene. The length of the CDR3 is 15 residues. CDR3 loop: CASSHGPDNQETQYF. CDR3 nucleotide sequence: TGTGCCAGCAGCCATGGACCTGACAACCAAGAGACCCAGTACTTC.

The chain links TRBV27 to TRBJ1-1; 7 bases match TRBD1. Germline CDR1 MNHEY, CDR2 SMNVEV (reference sequence). V gave up 3 bases and J gave up 10 bases; unmatched junction bases: 8. CDR3 length: 13 amino acids. CDR3 protein: CASSLGRPGGAFF. DNA for the CDR3: TGTGCCAGCAGTTTGGGTCGCCCAGGGGGAGCTTTCTTT.

This chain connects TRBV4-3 to TRBJ1-4; 9 bases align to TRBD1. CDR1 and CDR2 (germline): LGHNA, YSLEER. Trimming cost V 0 bases and J 8 bases; bases outside gene matches: 4. CDR3 length equals 15 residues. The CDR3 loop is CASSQETGGNEKLFF. CDR3 DNA: TGCGCCAGCAGCCAAGAGACAGGGGGGAACGAAAAACTGTTTTTT.

This clonotype was picked up many times. V is TRBV7-2 and J is TRBJ2-3; 12 bases map to TRBD2. The V segment lost 8 bases and the J segment 4 bases; nucleotides outside the gene matches: 7. CDR1 is SGHTA and CDR2 is FQGNSA in the germline V gene. This CDR3 contains 15 residues. The DNA of the CDR3 is TGTGCCAGCGATCCTAGCGGGAGGGCCGCAGATACGCAGTATTTT. This sequence encodes CASDPSGRAADTQYF.

The sample holds a few counts of this clonotype. J is TRBJ2-7 and V is TRBV19, with 9 bases fitting TRBD1. Germline V gene data show CDR1 as LNHDA and CDR2 as SQIVND (reference sequence). CDR3 length equals 15 residues. The V gene end was trimmed by 3 bases and the J gene end by 0 bases; junction bases not matched to a gene: 3. In nucleotides, the CDR3 is TGTGCCAGTAGTATTGGGACAGGGTCCTCCTACGAGCAGTACTTC. This gives the protein CASSIGTGSSYEQYF.

V gene TRBV11-2 combines with J gene TRBJ2-1; D is perhaps TRBD2 (6 bases). V lost 1 base and J 10 bases, leaving 17 bases between the germline ends. This CDR3 is built from 15 residues. Germline V gene lookup returns CDR1 SGHAT and CDR2 FQNNGV. The CDR3 is CASSLVASASPEQFF. CDR3 bases: TGTGCCAGCAGCTTAGTGGCTAGCGCCTCCCCGGAGCAGTTCTTC.

This clonotype was counted many times. The chain recombines TRBV6-1 with TRBJ2-5, with D possibly called TRBD1 or TRBD2 (5 bases each). V lost 7 bases to trimming and J lost 3 bases, with 12 bases between them. Germline CDR1 and CDR2: MNHNS and SASEGT. The CDR3 totals 13 residues. In nucleotides, the CDR3 is TGTGCCAGCACCGGGACCATTGAAGAGACCCAGTACTTC. This codes for CASTGTIEETQYF.

This clonotype was seen a handful of times. The V gene is TRBV27, the J gene TRBJ2-5, with D unresolved. CDR1 and CDR2 (germline): MNHEY, SMNVEV (reference sequence). The germline V and J ends were trimmed by 5 bases and 5 bases, with 9 bases remaining between them. The length of the CDR3 is 12 residues. The CDR3 here is CASSQRMETQYF. DNA for the CDR3: TGTGCCAGCAGTCAAAGAATGGAGACCCAGTACTTC.

In this sample, this clonotype turned up a few times. V and J are TRBV7-6 and TRBJ2-7, with D tentatively TRBD2 (5 bases). V shed 5 bases and J shed 5 bases, with 16 bases lying between them. From germline, CDR1 is SGHVS and CDR2 FNYEAQ. The CDR3 runs to 14 residues. The CDR3 DNA is TGTGCCAGCAGCCCCCGTATTAGCGTCCACGAGCAGTACTTC. Encoded protein: CASSPRISVHEQYF.

A few counts support this clonotype. The rearrangement joins TRBV5-6 to TRBJ2-2, with D perhaps TRBD1 (6 bases). Trimming pared 2 bases from V and 4 bases from J, leaving 15 bases between. The CDR3 consists of 16 residues. Germline CDR1 is SGHDT and CDR2 is YYEEEE. The CDR3 nucleotides read TGTGCCAGCAGCTTCGAACAGGGTCAGGGCACCGGGGAGCTGTTTTTT. As protein: CASSFEQGQGTGELFF.

The V call is TRBV29-1, the J call TRBJ2-7; D possibly corresponds to TRBD2 (5 bases). The CDR3 covers 14 residues. CDR1 and CDR2 (germline): SQVTM, ANQGSEA. Trimming removed 2 bases at V and 5 bases at J, with 16 bases between. CDR3 loop: CSVETPRTGHEQYF. CDR3 in DNA: TGCAGCGTTGAAACCCCCAGGACTGGCCACGAGCAGTACTTC.

This clonotype was detected a few times. The genes are TRBV4-3 and TRBJ2-5; perhaps D is TRBD1 or TRBD2 (5 bases each). Germline CDR1 is LGHNA and CDR2 is YSLEER. This CDR3 region has 16 residues. V was clipped by 0 bases and J by 5 bases, with 16 bases between them. CDR3 residues: CASSQDRDRGRETQYF. The DNA for the CDR3 is TGCGCCAGCAGCCAAGATCGGGACCGAGGAAGGGAGACCCAGTACTTC.

This chain links TRBV19 with TRBJ2-1, with 7 bases identical to TRBD2. The J segment lost 5 bases and the V segment lost 5 bases, leaving 15 bases of the junction unmatched. The CDR3 extends over 17 amino acids. Germline loops: CDR1 LNHDA, CDR2 SQIVND (reference sequence). The CDR3 reads CASSRQLSLAENNEQFF. DNA for the CDR3: TGTGCCAGTAGTCGTCAGTTGTCGCTAGCGGAAAACAATGAGCAGTTCTTC.

J is TRBJ2-1 and V is TRBV12-3 or TRBV12-4; D ambiguous. The V end was cut by 5 bases, the J end by 10 bases, with 9 bases between. CDR3 size: 11 residues. The CDR3 spells CASSRSQEQFF. Written as DNA, the CDR3 is TGTGCCAGCAGTCGCTCCCAGGAGCAGTTCTTC.

This clonotype was counted many times. This sequence joins TRBV7-8 and TRBJ1-1; no definite D call. CDR1 and CDR2 (germline): SGHVS, FQNEAQ. V lost 0 bases to trimming and J lost 6 bases, with 14 bases between them. The CDR3 loop spans 15 amino acids. The CDR3 region has the DNA TGTGCCAGCAGCTTAGCGTGGGTAGAGAGCGCTGAAGCTTTCTTT. As protein: CASSLAWVESAEAFF.

This clonotype was detected only a few times. The chain uses TRBV6-5 and TRBJ2-3; D might be TRBD2 (7 bases). V lost 2 bases to trimming and J lost 2 bases, with 20 bases between them. CDR3 size: 18 residues. CDR1 is MNHEY and CDR2 is SVGAGI in the germline V gene. The CDR3 region has the DNA TGTGCCAGCAGTTACAGGGGGAGGGAGAAGCTGCTCACAGATACGCAGTATTTT. It translates to CASSYRGREKLLTDTQYF.

This clonotype was found a few times. The chain joins TRBV7-6 to TRBJ2-3; 15 nucleotides line up with TRBD2. There are 19 residues in the CDR3. V was pared by 4 bases and J by 2 bases, with 10 bases of the junction left unmatched. Germline-derived CDR1 and CDR2 are SGHVS and FNYEAQ. The CDR3 protein is CASSSPRGLAGGITDTQYF. CDR3 DNA sequence: TGTGCCAGCAGCTCCCCCCGGGGACTAGCGGGAGGAATCACAGATACGCAGTATTTT. Full variable domain (remainder filled in from reference TRBV7-6 and TRBJ2-3): GAGVSQSPRYKVTKRGQDVALRCDPISGHVSLYWYRQALGQGPEFLTYFNYEAQQDKSGLPNDRFSAERPEGSISTLTIQRTEQRDSAMYRCASSSPRGLAGGITDTQYFGPGTRLTVL.

CDR3 sequence (DNA): TGTGCCAGCAGCCCCACTAGCGGGAGGGCCCTCGGCGGCAATGAGCAGTTCTTC. It translates to CASSPTSGRALGGNEQFF. The gene calls are TRBV28 and TRBJ2-1, with 13 positions matching TRBD2. From germline, CDR1 is MDHEN and CDR2 SYDVKM. The junction had 14 bases not matched to a gene; V was cut back by 6 bases and J by 6 bases. The CDR3 length is 18 residues.

The rearrangement uses TRBV2 and TRBJ2-2; D call uncertain. V was pared by 3 bases and J by 6 bases, with 2 bases between. The CDR3 loop spans 11 amino acids. Germline V gives CDR1 SNHLY, CDR2 FYNNEI. CDR3 nucleotide sequence: TGTGCCAGCAGTGATCCCGGGGAGCTGTTTTTT. It is translated as CASSDPGELFF.

This clonotype was detected ten times or more. CDR3 amino acids: CASSLPSPQLTDTQYF. The CDR3 nucleotides are TGCGCCAGCAGCCTCCCGAGCCCCCAGCTCACAGATACGCAGTATTTT. The genes are TRBV4-1 and TRBJ2-3, with D unresolved. Germline values: CDR1 MGHRA, CDR2 YSYEKL. The ends were cut back, 4 bases at V and 2 bases at J, with 16 bases in the middle. The CDR3 totals 16 residues.

Many counts were recorded for this clonotype. This chain uses TRBV7-2 with TRBJ2-1; D remains ambiguous. The germline gives CDR1 SGHTA, CDR2 FQGNSA. This CDR3 is 12 amino acids long. Trimming took off 5 bases at V and 8 bases at J, with 10 bases between the two ends. The CDR3 nucleotides are TGTGCCAGCAGCCCATACGGCGATGAGCAGTTCTTC. Protein product: CASSPYGDEQFF.

This clonotype was counted between two and nine times. The chain is built from TRBV5-1 and TRBJ2-3, with 7 bases matching TRBD2. Germline-derived CDR1 and CDR2 are SGHRS and YFSETQ. The CDR3 is made up of 13 amino acids. V was pared by 4 bases and J by 7 bases, with 6 bases of the junction left unmatched. The CDR3 DNA reads TGCGCCAGCAGCAGTGCGGGAGTAAATACGCAGTATTTT. Amino acid sequence: CASSSAGVNTQYF.

The chain carries TRBV20-1 and TRBJ2-5, with D possibly called TRBD1 or TRBD2 (5 bases each). The CDR3 is 13 amino acids. V was pared by 5 bases and J by 1 base, with 11 bases between. Per germline, CDR1 DFQATT and CDR2 SNEGSKA (reference sequence). CDR3: CSAQYGAQETQYF. CDR3 nucleotide sequence: TGCAGTGCTCAATACGGGGCCCAAGAGACCCAGTACTTC.